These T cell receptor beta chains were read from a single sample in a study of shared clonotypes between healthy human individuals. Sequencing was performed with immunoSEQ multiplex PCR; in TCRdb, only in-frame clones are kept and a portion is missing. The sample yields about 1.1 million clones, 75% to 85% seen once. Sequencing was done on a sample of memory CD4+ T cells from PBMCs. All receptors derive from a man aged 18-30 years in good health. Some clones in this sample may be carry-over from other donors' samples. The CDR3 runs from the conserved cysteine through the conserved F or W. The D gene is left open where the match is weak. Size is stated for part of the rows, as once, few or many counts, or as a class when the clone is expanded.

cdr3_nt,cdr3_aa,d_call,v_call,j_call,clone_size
TGTGCCAGCAGTGGTATTAGCACAGATACGCAGTATTTT,CASSGISTDTQYF,NA,TRBV27,TRBJ2-3,NA
TGCGCCAGCAGCCCGGTCCTGAGCGGGACTCCCTACGAGCAGTACTTC,CASSPVLSGTPYEQYF,TRBD2,TRBV5-1,TRBJ2-7,NA
TGTGCCAGCAGCTATTCAGGGGGTCAGCCCCAGCATTTT,CASSYSGGQPQHF,TRBD1,TRBV5-5,TRBJ1-5,many
TGTGCCAGCAGCTTAGTGGGACTAGCGGGAGGGCCACACAATGAGCAGTTCTTC,CASSLVGLAGGPHNEQFF,TRBD2,TRBV7-9,TRBJ2-1,NA
TGTGCCAGTAGTAGGGGGACAGGGGACAGGCAGCCCCAGCATTTT,CASSRGTGDRQPQHF,TRBD1,TRBV19,TRBJ1-5,NA
TGTGCCAGCAGCTTAAATAGCTGGACCGGGGAGCTGTTTTTT,CASSLNSWTGELFF,NA,TRBV7-3,TRBJ2-2,few
TGCGCCAGCAGCCAGCCGGACAGGGGGTATAGCACTGAAGCTTTCTTT,CASSQPDRGYSTEAFF,TRBD1,TRBV4-1,TRBJ1-1,NA
TGTGCCAGCAGTTTTCCAGGGAGTGGCTACACCTTC,CASSFPGSGYTF,NA,TRBV27,TRBJ1-2,NA
TGTGCCAGCAATTCGCCGAACAAGGGACCCGGAGGGACTGAAGCTTTCTTT,CASNSPNKGPGGTEAFF,NA,TRBV28,TRBJ1-1,NA
TGTGCCAGCAGCGTAGGTGGGGACACTGAAGCTTTCTTT,CASSVGGDTEAFF,NA,TRBV9,TRBJ1-1,NA
TGTGCCGGGGGTTGGCGCTACACCTTC,CAGGWRYTF,NA,TRBV30,TRBJ1-2,few
TGTGCCAGCAGAAACAGGGGCCCAATCTACGAGCAGTACTTC,CASRNRGPIYEQYF,TRBD1,TRBV28,TRBJ2-7,NA
TGCAGTTTCCCGGGGACAGGGGGACAAGAGACCCAGTACTTC,CSFPGTGGQETQYF,TRBD1,TRBV29-1,TRBJ2-5,NA
TGTGCCAGCAGTGATTTACAGGGGGCGCCGGATTTTGAAAAACTGTTTTTT,CASSDLQGAPDFEKLFF,TRBD1,TRBV6-1,TRBJ1-4,NA
TGTGCCAGCAAACCTAGCGGGAGTTCCTACGAGCAGTACTTC,CASKPSGSSYEQYF,TRBD2,TRBV28,TRBJ2-7,NA
TGTGCCAGCAGTCCAGGGGGCAGGGTGAATCAGCCCCAGCATTTT,CASSPGGRVNQPQHF,TRBD1,TRBV28,TRBJ1-5,NA
TGTGCCAGCAGCTTGGTCTCACCGCGAGTCGGAGATACGCAGTATTTT,CASSLVSPRVGDTQYF,NA,TRBV5-4,TRBJ2-3,NA
TGTGCCATCGGAGACAACCAAGAGACCCAGTACTTC,CAIGDNQETQYF,NA,TRBV10-3,TRBJ2-5,NA
TGTGCCAGCAGCCGGGACGCCTTCTACGAGCAGTACTTC,CASSRDAFYEQYF,NA,TRBV5-4,TRBJ2-7,NA
TGTGCCAGCAGCTTATTTGGGACCCATCAGCCCCAGCATTTT,CASSLFGTHQPQHF,NA,TRBV7-2,TRBJ1-5,NA
TGTGCCAGTAGTGGAACAATACCGGGACTAAAAGAGACCCAGTACTTC,CASSGTIPGLKETQYF,TRBD2,TRBV19,TRBJ2-5,NA
TGTGCCAGCAGTGATAGGGTGTTCTCTGGAAACACCATATATTTT,CASSDRVFSGNTIYF,NA,TRBV25-1,TRBJ1-3,NA
TGTGCCAGCAGCGCTGGACTAGCGGGAAGCACAGATACGCAGTATTTT,CASSAGLAGSTDTQYF,TRBD2,TRBV5-4,TRBJ2-3,many
TGTGCCAGCAGCTTAGATTCTCCCGGAGCTAACTATGGCTACACCTTC,CASSLDSPGANYGYTF,NA,TRBV11-2,TRBJ1-2,NA
TGCAGCGTTGACCGGGACACGAACACTGAAGCTTTCTTT,CSVDRDTNTEAFF,NA,TRBV29-1,TRBJ1-1,NA
TGTGCCAGCAGCCCAGGTTACAGGGTTGACTATGGCTACACCTTC,CASSPGYRVDYGYTF,NA,TRBV7-9,TRBJ1-2,NA
TGTGCCAGCAGCTCTTACGGGCGTGTCGGGGAGCTGTTTTTT,CASSSYGRVGELFF,NA,TRBV7-9,TRBJ2-2,NA
TGTGCCATCAGGCCGACAGGGGAAAACATTCAGTACTTC,CAIRPTGENIQYF,TRBD1,TRBV10-3,TRBJ2-4,NA